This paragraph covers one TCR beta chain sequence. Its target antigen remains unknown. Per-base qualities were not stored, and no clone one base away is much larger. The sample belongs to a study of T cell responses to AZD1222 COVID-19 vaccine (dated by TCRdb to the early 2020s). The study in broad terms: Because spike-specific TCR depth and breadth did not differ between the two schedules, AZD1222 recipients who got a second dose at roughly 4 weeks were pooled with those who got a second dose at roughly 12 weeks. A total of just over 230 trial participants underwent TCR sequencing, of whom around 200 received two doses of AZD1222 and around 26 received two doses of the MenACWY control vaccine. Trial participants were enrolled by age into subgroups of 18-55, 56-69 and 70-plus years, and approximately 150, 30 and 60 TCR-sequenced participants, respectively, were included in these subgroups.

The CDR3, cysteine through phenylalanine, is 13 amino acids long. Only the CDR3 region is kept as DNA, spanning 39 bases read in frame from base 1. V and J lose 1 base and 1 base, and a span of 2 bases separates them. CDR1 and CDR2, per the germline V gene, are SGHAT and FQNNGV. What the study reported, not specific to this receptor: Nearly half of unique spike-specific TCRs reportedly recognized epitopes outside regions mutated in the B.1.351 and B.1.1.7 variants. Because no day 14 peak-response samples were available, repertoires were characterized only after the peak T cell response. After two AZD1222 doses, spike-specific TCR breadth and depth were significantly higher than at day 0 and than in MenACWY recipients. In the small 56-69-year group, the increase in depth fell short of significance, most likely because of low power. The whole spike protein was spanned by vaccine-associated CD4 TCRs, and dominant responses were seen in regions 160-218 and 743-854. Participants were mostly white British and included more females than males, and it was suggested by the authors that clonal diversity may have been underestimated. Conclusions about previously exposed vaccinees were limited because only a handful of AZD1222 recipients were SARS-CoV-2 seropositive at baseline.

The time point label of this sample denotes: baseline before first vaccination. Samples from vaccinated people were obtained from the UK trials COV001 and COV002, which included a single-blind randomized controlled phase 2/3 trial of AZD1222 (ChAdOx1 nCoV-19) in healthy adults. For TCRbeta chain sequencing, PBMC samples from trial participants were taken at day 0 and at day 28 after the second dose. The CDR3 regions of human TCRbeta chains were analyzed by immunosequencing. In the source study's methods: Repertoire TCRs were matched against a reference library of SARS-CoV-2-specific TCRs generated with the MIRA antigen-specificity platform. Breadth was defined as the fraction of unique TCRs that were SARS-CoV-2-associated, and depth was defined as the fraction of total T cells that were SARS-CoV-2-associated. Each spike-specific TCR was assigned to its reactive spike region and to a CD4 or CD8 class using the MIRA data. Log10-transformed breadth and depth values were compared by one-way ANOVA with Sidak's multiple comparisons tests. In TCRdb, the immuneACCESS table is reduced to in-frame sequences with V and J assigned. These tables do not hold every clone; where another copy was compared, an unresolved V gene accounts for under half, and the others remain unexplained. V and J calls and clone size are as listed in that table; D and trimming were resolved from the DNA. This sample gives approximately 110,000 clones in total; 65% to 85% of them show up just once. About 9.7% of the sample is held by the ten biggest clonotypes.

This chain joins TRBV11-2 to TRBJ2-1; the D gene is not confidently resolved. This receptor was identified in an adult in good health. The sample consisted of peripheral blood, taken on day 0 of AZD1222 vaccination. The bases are TGTGCCAGCAGCTTAGCGTCCTACAATGAGCAGTTCTTC. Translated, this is CASSLASYNEQFF.